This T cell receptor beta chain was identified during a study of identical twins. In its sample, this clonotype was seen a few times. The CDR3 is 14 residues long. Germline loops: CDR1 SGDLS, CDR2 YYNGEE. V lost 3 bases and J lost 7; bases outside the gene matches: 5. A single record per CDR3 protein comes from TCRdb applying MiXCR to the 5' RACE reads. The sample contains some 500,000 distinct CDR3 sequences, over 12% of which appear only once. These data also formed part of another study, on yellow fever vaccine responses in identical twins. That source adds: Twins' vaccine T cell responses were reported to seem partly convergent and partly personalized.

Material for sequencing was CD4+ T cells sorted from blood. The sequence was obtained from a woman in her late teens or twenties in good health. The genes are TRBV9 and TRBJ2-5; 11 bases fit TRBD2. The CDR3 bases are TGTGCCAGCAGCGCGGGACTAGCGGAAGGGACCCAGTACTTC. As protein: CASSAGLAEGTQYF.